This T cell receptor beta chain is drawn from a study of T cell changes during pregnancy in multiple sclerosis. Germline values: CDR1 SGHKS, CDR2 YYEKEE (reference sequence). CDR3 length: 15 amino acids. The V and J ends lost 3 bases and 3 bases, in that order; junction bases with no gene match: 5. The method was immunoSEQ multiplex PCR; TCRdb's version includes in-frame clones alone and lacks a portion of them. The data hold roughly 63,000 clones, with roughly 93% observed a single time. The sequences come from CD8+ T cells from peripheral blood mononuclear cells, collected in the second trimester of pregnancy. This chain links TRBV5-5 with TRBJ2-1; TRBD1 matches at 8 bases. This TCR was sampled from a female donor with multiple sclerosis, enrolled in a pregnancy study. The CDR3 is CASSSGTGSYNEQFF. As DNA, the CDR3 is TGTGCCAGCAGCTCAGGGACAGGAAGCTACAATGAGCAGTTCTTC.